The clone carrying this T cell receptor beta chain was seen just once. Repertoires were generated with immunoSEQ multiplex PCR, while TCRdb's copy carries only in-frame clones and drops some. The sample lists hundreds of thousands of clones; about nine tenths were seen once. The study recruited people aged 18 to 89 years across under 25 US areas. The CDR3 consists of 16 residues. Trimming took off 4 bases at V and 6 bases at J, with 20 bases between the two ends. The V gene's germline CDR1 is SGHNT and CDR2 YYREEE (reference sequence). These data are taken from a study of blood T cell repertoires in COVID-19. Turning to the study itself: T cells, B-cell-depleted T cells, or PBMCs supplied cDNA or gDNA.

Source material: PBMCs or T cells enriched from blood (not recorded which). The receptor was isolated from a man aged 60-69 years who had recovered from COVID-19. The V and J genes are TRBV5-4 and TRBJ2-1; tentative D call: TRBD2 (6 bases). CDR3: CASSRFGRDILNEQFF. The CDR3 nucleotides read TGTGCCAGCAGCCGCTTCGGGCGGGATATCCTCAATGAGCAGTTCTTC.